Listed below are T cell receptor beta chains from one sample, sequenced in a study of T cell responses to AZD1222 COVID-19 vaccine. The table came from immunoSEQ multiplex PCR; TCRdb's copy has only in-frame clones and leaves some out. Of roughly 120,000 clones listed, about 90% were seen once; the top ten hold around 7%. The sample consisted of peripheral blood, taken on day 0 of AZD1222 vaccination. These receptors all stem from an adult in good health. The CDR3 runs from the conserved cysteine through the conserved F or W. Fields, in order: V gene, clone size, D gene, J gene, CDR3 protein, CDR3 DNA. The D gene is left open where the match is weak. Clone sizes are given selectively: once, few, many, or a class where the clone is expanded.

TRBV5-4,-,TRBD1,TRBJ1-1,CASSSQGRDTEAFF,TGTGCCAGCAGCTCACAGGGGAGGGACACTGAAGCTTTCTTT
TRBV5-4,once,TRBD1,TRBJ2-1,CASSWTGASSYNEQFF,TGTGCCAGCAGTTGGACAGGGGCCAGCTCCTACAATGAGCAGTTCTTC
TRBV7-3,-,-,TRBJ2-3,CASGRAYTDTQYF,TGTGCCAGCGGAAGGGCCTACACAGATACGCAGTATTTT
TRBV5-1,few,-,TRBJ1-1,CASSPGTANTEAFF,TGCGCCAGCAGCCCCGGGACGGCAAACACTGAAGCTTTCTTT
TRBV28,-,-,TRBJ1-2,CASSLSSGHGYTF,TGTGCCAGCAGTTTAAGTTCAGGGCACGGCTACACCTTC
TRBV3-1/TRBV3-2,-,-,TRBJ1-3,CASSRSRNTIYF,TGTGCCAGCAGCAGAAGCAGAAACACCATATATTTT
TRBV28,-,-,TRBJ2-4,CASSPGNPGLLLGTKNIQYF,TGTGCCAGCAGTCCTGGGAACCCTGGGCTCCTATTGGGGACCAAAAACATTCAGTACTTC
TRBV30,-,-,TRBJ2-7,CAWSQNYEQYF,TGTGCCTGGAGCCAAAACTACGAGCAGTACTTC
TRBV2,-,TRBD1,TRBJ1-1,CASKYGTAAPEAFF,TGTGCCAGCAAATATGGGACAGCAGCCCCTGAAGCTTTCTTT
TRBV18,-,-,TRBJ1-1,CASSPAAGLNTEAFF,TGTGCCAGCTCACCTGCGGCAGGACTGAACACTGAAGCTTTCTTT